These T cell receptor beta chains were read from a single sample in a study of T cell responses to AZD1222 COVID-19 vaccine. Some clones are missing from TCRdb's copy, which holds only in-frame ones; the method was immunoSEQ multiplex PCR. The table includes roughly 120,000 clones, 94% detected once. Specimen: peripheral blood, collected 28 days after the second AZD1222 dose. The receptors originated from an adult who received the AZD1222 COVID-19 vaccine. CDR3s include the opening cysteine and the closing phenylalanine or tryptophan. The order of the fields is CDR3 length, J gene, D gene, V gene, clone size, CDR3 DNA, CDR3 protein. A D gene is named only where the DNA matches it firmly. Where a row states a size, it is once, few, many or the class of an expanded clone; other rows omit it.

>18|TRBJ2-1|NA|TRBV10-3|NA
TGTGCCATCAGTGTGGGGGCGGGCGGGAGCTACTCCTACAATGAGCAGTTCTTC
CAISVGAGGSYSYNEQFF
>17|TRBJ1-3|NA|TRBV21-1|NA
TGTGCCAGCAGCAAATCCTCTCAGGGTTCTCCTGGAAACACCATATATTTT
CASSKSSQGSPGNTIYF
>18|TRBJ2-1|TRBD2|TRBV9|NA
TGTGCCAGCAGCGCTGGTAGCGGGAGGCCCCGAGCCTACAATGAGCAGTTCTTC
CASSAGSGRPRAYNEQFF
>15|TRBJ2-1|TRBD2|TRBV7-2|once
TGTGCCAGCAGCCGGCAAACTAGCGGTGGTAATGAGCAGTTCTTC
CASSRQTSGGNEQFF
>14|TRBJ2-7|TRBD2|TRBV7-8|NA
TGTGCCAGCAGCTTAGGGACTAGTAAAACCGAGCAGTACTTC
CASSLGTSKTEQYF
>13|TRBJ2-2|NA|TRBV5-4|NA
TGTGCCAGCAGCACCCGGGGGACCGGGGAGCTGTTTTTT
CASSTRGTGELFF
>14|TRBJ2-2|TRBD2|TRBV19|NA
TGTGCCAGTGGAACTAGCGGATCCACCGGGGAGCTGTTTTTT
CASGTSGSTGELFF
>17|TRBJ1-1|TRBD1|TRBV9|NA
TGTGCCAGCAGCGAAACAGGGGCGGTTTCGTTTTGGGCTGAAGCTTTCTTT
CASSETGAVSFWAEAFF
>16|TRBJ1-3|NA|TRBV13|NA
TGTGCCAGCAGCTTAGGCCCGGATCTCTCTGGAAACACCATATATTTT
CASSLGPDLSGNTIYF
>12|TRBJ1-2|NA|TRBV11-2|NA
TGTGCCAGCAGCTCGTACAGAGATGGCTACACCTTC
CASSSYRDGYTF